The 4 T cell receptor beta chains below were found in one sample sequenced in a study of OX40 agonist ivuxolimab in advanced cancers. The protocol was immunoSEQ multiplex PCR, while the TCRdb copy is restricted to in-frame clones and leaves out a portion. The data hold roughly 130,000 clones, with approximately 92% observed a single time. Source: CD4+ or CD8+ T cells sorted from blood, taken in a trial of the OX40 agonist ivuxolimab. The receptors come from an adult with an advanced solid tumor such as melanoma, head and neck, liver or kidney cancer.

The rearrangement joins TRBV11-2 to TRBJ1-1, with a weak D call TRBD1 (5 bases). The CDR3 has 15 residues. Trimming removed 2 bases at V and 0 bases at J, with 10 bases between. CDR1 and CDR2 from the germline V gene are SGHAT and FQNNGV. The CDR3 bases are TGTGCCAGCAGCTTAAATGGGGGGATGAACACTGAAGCTTTCTTT. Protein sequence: CASSLNGGMNTEAFF.

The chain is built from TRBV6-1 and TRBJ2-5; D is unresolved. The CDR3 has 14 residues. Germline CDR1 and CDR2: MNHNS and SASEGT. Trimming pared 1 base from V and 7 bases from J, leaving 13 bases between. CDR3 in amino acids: CASSEGPVSGTQYF. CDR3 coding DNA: TGTGCCAGCAGTGAAGGGCCTGTCTCGGGGACCCAGTACTTC.

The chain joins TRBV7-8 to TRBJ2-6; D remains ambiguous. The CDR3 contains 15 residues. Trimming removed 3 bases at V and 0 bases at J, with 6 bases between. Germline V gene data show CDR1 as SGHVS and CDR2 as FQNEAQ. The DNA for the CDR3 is TGTGCCAGCAGCTTCGGATTCTCTGGGGCCAACGTCCTGACTTTC. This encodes CASSFGFSGANVLTF.

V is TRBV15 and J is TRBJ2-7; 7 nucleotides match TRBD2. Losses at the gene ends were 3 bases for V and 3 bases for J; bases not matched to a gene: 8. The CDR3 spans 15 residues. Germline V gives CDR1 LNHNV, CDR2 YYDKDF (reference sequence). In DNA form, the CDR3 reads TGTGCCACCAGCAGCCAGGTTCCGGGGGGCTACGAGCAGTACTTC. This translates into CATSSQVPGGYEQYF.